The 22 T cell receptor beta chains given below trace back to one sample, sequenced in a study of cytomegalovirus exposure and HLA in healthy donors. The repertoire was sequenced with immunoSEQ multiplex PCR; TCRdb's copy has only in-frame clones and lacks some. The data show approximately 160,000 clones, around 82% seen once. The sample taken for sequencing was PBMCs. The receptors derive from a young man in good health and CMV-seropositive.

V usage is TRBV4-1 and J usage is TRBJ2-5, with 11 bases identical to TRBD2. The CDR3 has 16 residues. Germline V CDR1 and CDR2: MGHRA, YSYEKL. After removal of 4 bases from V and 0 bases from J, the junction contained 4 bases not matched to a gene. This chain's CDR3 is CASSPRTSGYQETQYF. The CDR3 DNA is TGCGCCAGCAGCCCCCGGACTAGCGGGTACCAAGAGACCCAGTACTTC.

In regard to this clone: One end of the junction is discordant with germline, which a read error may explain. The chain is built from TRBV7-7 and TRBJ2-3; 8 bases map to TRBD2. Germline CDR1 and CDR2: SSHAT and FNYEAQ (reference sequence). CDR3 size: 15 residues. The CDR3 DNA reads as TGTGCTAGCAGCTTAGGCGGGAGGAGGACAGATACGCAGTATTTT. Amino acids: CASSLGGRRTDTQYF.

Points on this clone: The same CDR3 is also encoded by other DNA sequences in this sample. The V call is TRBV6-1, the J call TRBJ2-5; 8 bases map to TRBD1. Germline CDR1 MNHNS, CDR2 SASEGT. CDR3 length equals 14 residues. V shed 6 bases and J 1 base; nucleotides not matched to a gene: 4. This chain's CDR3 is CASREDRVQETQYF. CDR3 DNA sequence: TGTGCCAGCAGGGAGGACAGGGTCCAAGAGACCCAGTACTTC.

V usage is TRBV10-3 and J usage is TRBJ2-5; D may be TRBD2 (6 bases). The CDR3 runs 12 residues. V lost 6 bases and J 5 bases, leaving 10 bases between the germline ends. Germline CDR1 is ENHRY and CDR2 is SYGVKD. The CDR3 loop is CAISSRGETQYF. The CDR3 nucleotides read TGTGCCATCAGCAGCCGGGGGGAGACCCAGTACTTC.

The J gene is TRBJ2-7, the V gene TRBV7-9; the match to TRBD2 covers 7 bases. V lost 1 base and J lost 7; bases outside the gene matches: 13. CDR1 is SEHNR and CDR2 is FQNEAQ in the germline V gene (reference sequence). This CDR3 comprises 16 residues. The CDR3 sequence is CASSLDVGPSGVEQYF. In nucleotides, the CDR3 is TGTGCCAGCAGCTTAGACGTGGGCCCTAGCGGTGTTGAGCAGTACTTC. Full variable domain (rest looked up from reference TRBV7-9 and TRBJ2-7): DTGVSQNPRHKITKRGQNVTFRCDPISEHNRLYWYRQTLGQGPEFLTYFQNEAQLEKSRLLSDRFSAERPKGSFSTLEIQRTEQGDSAMYLCASSLDVGPSGVEQYFGPGTRLTVT.

The chain joins TRBV11-2 to TRBJ2-7, with a weak D call TRBD1 (6 bases). Germline CDR1 and CDR2: SGHAT and FQNNGV. The V end lost 2 bases, the J end lost 4 bases, and 12 bases lay between the germline ends. The CDR3 runs 14 residues. DNA for the CDR3: TGTGCCAGCAGCTTATGGGGGCCACCTTACGAGCAGTACTTC. Translating gives CASSLWGPPYEQYF.

The chain is built from TRBV7-9 and TRBJ1-4, with a weak D call TRBD1 (6 bases). This CDR3 spans 14 amino acids. The V gene's germline CDR1 is SEHNR and CDR2 FQNEAQ (reference sequence). The ends were cut back, 4 bases at V and 6 bases at J, with 12 bases in the middle. The CDR3 sequence is CASSSRQVDEKLFF. The CDR3, as DNA: TGTGCCAGCAGCTCCCGACAGGTTGATGAAAAACTGTTTTTT.

The V and J genes are TRBV5-1 and TRBJ1-3, with a tentative D call TRBD1 (6 bases). Germline CDR1 reads SGHRS; CDR2 reads YFSETQ. CDR3 size: 15 residues. V lost 1 base, J lost 2 bases, and 10 bases lay in between. CDR3 amino acids: CASSLTGTTGNTIYF. The CDR3 DNA is TGCGCCAGCAGCTTGACAGGGACTACTGGAAACACCATATATTTT.

The chain uses TRBV18 and TRBJ2-3; TRBD2 aligns across 9 bases. V shed 3 bases and J 2 bases; nucleotides not matched to a gene: 9. Germline values: CDR1 KGHSH, CDR2 LQKENI. CDR3 length: 17 residues. This chain's CDR3 is CASSPPGGGGATDTQYF. CDR3 nucleotides: TGTGCCAGCTCACCCCCTGGGGGCGGGGGGGCCACAGATACGCAGTATTTT.

This clone has just one count. Other DNA variants within this sample encode the same CDR3. This chain connects TRBV6-5 to TRBJ1-4; weak D call: TRBD1 (6 bases). Trimming cost V 5 bases and J 5 bases, with 12 bases left between them. The CDR3 is 14 amino acids. Germline V lookup: CDR1 MNHEY, CDR2 SVGAGI. The CDR3 here is CASSRTVNNEKLFF. CDR3 DNA: TGTGCCAGCAGTAGGACAGTTAACAATGAAAAACTGTTTTTT.

This clone is a singleton in its sample. This sequence joins TRBV28 and TRBJ1-5, with 7 nucleotides matching TRBD1. CDR1 MDHEN and CDR2 SYDVKM come from the germline V gene. J was trimmed by 2 bases and V by 7 bases; bases with no gene match: 11. The CDR3 length is 16 residues. The CDR3 loop is CASTPTGVGGNQPQHF. The DNA of the CDR3 is TGTGCCAGCACACCTACAGGGGTCGGTGGCAATCAGCCCCAGCATTTT.

V and J are TRBV4-1 and TRBJ1-5; no reliable D call. Per the germline V gene, CDR1 is MGHRA and CDR2 is YSYEKL. CDR3 length equals 18 residues. V was shortened by 0 bases and J by 0 bases, with 15 bases between the two germline ends. Here the CDR3 reads CASSQDRIGSDSNQPQHF. CDR3 nucleotide sequence: TGCGCCAGCAGCCAAGATCGAATCGGGTCCGATAGCAATCAGCCCCAGCATTTT.

This chain uses TRBV7-2 with TRBJ1-1; D might be TRBD1 (6 bases). CDR3 size: 14 residues. Looked up from germline, CDR1 is SGHTA and CDR2 is FQGNSA. V was trimmed by 1 base and J by 4 bases, leaving 10 bases between them. DNA of the CDR3: TGTGCCAGCAGCTTAGATGGCAGGGGCACTGAAGCTTTCTTT. It encodes CASSLDGRGTEAFF.

This rearrangement joins TRBV2 to TRBJ2-1; TRBD2 matches 10 bases. With 10 bases clipped from V and 0 bases from J, the junction kept 15 bases outside the gene matches. There are 18 residues in the CDR3. From germline, CDR1 is SNHLY and CDR2 FYNNEI. Here the CDR3 DNA reads TGTGCCATCCATGGGATAGCGGGGGGACTTACCTCCTACAATGAGCAGTTCTTC. This codes for CAIHGIAGGLTSYNEQFF.

The chain combines TRBV7-8 with TRBJ2-3, with TRBD1 as a possible D gene (6 bases). Germline CDR1 is SGHVS and CDR2 is FQNEAQ. The V gene lost 5 bases and the J gene lost 6 bases, with 18 bases spanning the gap. This CDR3 contains 15 residues. The CDR3 loop is CASSPNRDWWDTQYF. The DNA for the CDR3 is TGTGCCAGCAGCCCTAACAGGGATTGGTGGGATACGCAGTATTTT.

DNA for the CDR3: TGTGCCAGCAGCCCTGGGCGGGCCCAAGAGACCCAGTACTTC. Residues: CASSPGRAQETQYF. V and J are TRBV7-3 and TRBJ2-5, with D possibly matching TRBD2 (5 bases). Trimming cost V 5 bases and J 1 base, with 11 bases left between them. Per the germline V gene, CDR1 is SGHTA and CDR2 is FQGTGA. This CDR3 has 14 residues. The full variable domain, its missing parts supplied by reference TRBV7-3 and TRBJ2-5, is GAGVSQTPSNKVTEKGKYVELRCDPISGHTALYWYRQSLGQGPEFLIYFQGTGAADDSGLPNDRFFAVRPEGSVSTLKIQRTERGDSAVYLCASSPGRAQETQYFGPGTRLLVL.

The rearrangement joins TRBV5-4 to TRBJ1-5; 9 bases align to TRBD1. The CDR3 spans 15 residues. In germline, CDR1 is SGHNT, CDR2 YYREEE (reference sequence). With V trimmed by 3 bases and J by 5 bases, 6 bases remained unmatched. The CDR3 DNA reads as TGTGCCAGCAGCTCCGGGACAGGGAGGGATCAGCCCCAGCATTTT. Residues: CASSSGTGRDQPQHF.

This chain links TRBV5-6 with TRBJ1-4; 8 nucleotides line up with TRBD1. CDR3 length equals 14 residues. Germline values: CDR1 SGHDT, CDR2 YYEEEE. Trimming removed 3 bases from V and 8 bases from J; junction bases left unmatched: 6. The CDR3 region is CASSYGTGYEKLFF. In nucleotides, the CDR3 is TGTGCCAGCAGCTACGGGACAGGTTACGAAAAACTGTTTTTT.

The V gene is TRBV18, the J gene TRBJ1-5, with TRBD1 matching 8 bases. Germline V gene sequence: CDR1 KGHSH, CDR2 LQKENI. Unmatched junction bases numbered 6, after V lost 4 bases and J lost 4 bases. The CDR3 runs to 15 residues. The CDR3 sequence is CASSRGQGGNQPQHF. The CDR3 DNA reads TGTGCCAGCTCACGAGGACAGGGAGGGAATCAGCCCCAGCATTTT.

V usage is TRBV5-1 and J usage is TRBJ2-4; D is perhaps TRBD2 (7 bases). CDR1 is SGHRS and CDR2 is YFSETQ in the germline V gene. The CDR3 has 16 residues. Trimming left V 6 bases short and J 1 base short, with 17 bases between. CDR3 in DNA: TGCGCCAGCAACCCCGAGGGGGGGACGGCCAAAAACATTCAGTACTTC. Protein product: CASNPEGGTAKNIQYF.

The rearrangement joins TRBV6-7 to TRBJ1-3; possible D gene TRBD1, 5 bases. TRBV6-7 is placed among ORFs of uncertain function. V lost 10 bases and J 2 bases, leaving 15 bases between the germline ends. This CDR3 contains 14 residues. For the CDR3, the DNA is TGTGCCATCACGGGACTGTGGGCTGGAAACACCATATATTTT. It specifies CAITGLWAGNTIYF.

This rearrangement joins TRBV19 to TRBJ1-2; 11 nucleotides align to TRBD1. Trimming at V came to 3 bases and at J to 6 bases, leaving 9 bases not matched to a gene. CDR1 and CDR2 (germline): LNHDA, SQIVND (reference sequence). The CDR3 is 16 residues long. CDR3 sequence: CASSIPGTGGTHGYTF. The CDR3 nucleotides read TGTGCCAGTAGTATTCCCGGGACAGGGGGTACGCATGGCTACACCTTC.